This T cell receptor (beta chain) was sequenced for a study of blood T cells in healthy people across ages. For this clonotype: Its matching antigen is unknown.

Whenever a sample was processed, at least 6 million PBMCs were isolated. At least 6 micrograms of total RNA were extracted per sample. Study findings and constraints: Estimated diversity, derived from one million T cells, was regarded as an underestimate. Both higher diversity and more naive CD4+ cells marked long-lived donors when set against aged donors.

A second about 6 to 12 cycle PCR used barcoded and J-beta primers. TCRdb re-called the 5' RACE reads with MiXCR, one entry per CDR3 protein. The sample shows approximately 900,000 distinct CDR3 sequences, 45% to 50% of them seen only once. CDR1 is MNHEY, CDR2 SVGEGT, per germline. This CDR3 comprises 14 residues. V shed 6 bases and J shed 9 bases, with 20 bases lying between them. The chain joins TRBV6-2 or TRBV6-3 to TRBJ1-1; D call uncertain. Sequenced sample: blood. The TCR sequence derives from a man aged 25 to 40 in good health. The CDR3 reads CASRRAGEALQAFF. In DNA form, the CDR3 reads TGTGCCAGCAGGAGGGCCGGGGAGGCCCTACAAGCTTTCTTT.